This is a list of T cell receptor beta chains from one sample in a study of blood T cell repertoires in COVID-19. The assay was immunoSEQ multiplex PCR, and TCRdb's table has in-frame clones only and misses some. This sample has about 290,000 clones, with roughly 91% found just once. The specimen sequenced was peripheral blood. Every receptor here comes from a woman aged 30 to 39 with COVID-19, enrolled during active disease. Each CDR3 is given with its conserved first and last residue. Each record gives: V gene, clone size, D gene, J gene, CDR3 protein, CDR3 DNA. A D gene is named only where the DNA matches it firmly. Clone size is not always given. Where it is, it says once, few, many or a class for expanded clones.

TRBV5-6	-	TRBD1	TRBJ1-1	CASSLGQGPIGAFF	TGTGCCAGCAGCTTGGGACAGGGGCCCATTGGAGCTTTCTTT
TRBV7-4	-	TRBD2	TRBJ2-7	CASSSGLAGLYEQYF	TGTGCCAGCAGCTCGGGACTAGCGGGCCTCTACGAGCAGTACTTC
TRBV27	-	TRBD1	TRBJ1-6	CASSSGGPVGSPLHF	TGTGCCAGCAGTTCAGGGGGCCCTGTCGGCTCACCCCTCCACTTT
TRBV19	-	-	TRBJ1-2	CASSIDLGGLNYGYTF	TGTGCCAGTAGTATAGATCTCGGGGGATTGAACTATGGCTACACCTTC
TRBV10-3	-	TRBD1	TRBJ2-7	CAITETGGVYEQYF	TGTGCCATCACCGAGACAGGGGGTGTTTACGAGCAGTACTTC
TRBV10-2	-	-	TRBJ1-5	CASSGGGPVTRNQPQHF	TGCGCCAGCAGTGGAGGAGGGCCGGTGACACGCAATCAGCCCCAGCATTTT
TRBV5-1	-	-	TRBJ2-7	CASSLELDYEQYF	TGCGCCAGCAGCTTGGAACTCGACTACGAGCAGTACTTC
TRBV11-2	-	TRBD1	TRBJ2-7	CASSLPGTGSEQYF	TGTGCCAGCAGCCTACCTGGGACAGGGAGCGAGCAGTACTTC
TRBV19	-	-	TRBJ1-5	CASTLYSNQPQHF	TGTGCCAGTACCCTATATAGCAATCAGCCCCAGCATTTT
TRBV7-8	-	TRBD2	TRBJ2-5	CASSSGLAGQETQYF	TGTGCCAGCAGCTCGGGACTAGCGGGCCAAGAGACCCAGTACTTC
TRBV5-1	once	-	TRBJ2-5	CASRGGRGEETQYF	TGCGCCAGCAGAGGGGGCAGGGGGGAAGAGACCCAGTACTTC
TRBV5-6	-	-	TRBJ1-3	CASSLRGSGNTIYF	TGTGCCAGCAGCTTGCGCGGCTCTGGAAACACCATATATTTT
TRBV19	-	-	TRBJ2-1	CASSILVGNEQFF	TGTGCCAGTAGTATTCTAGTGGGCAATGAGCAGTTCTTC
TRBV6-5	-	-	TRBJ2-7	CASSYWDKNYEQYF	TGTGCCAGCAGTTACTGGGACAAGAACTACGAGCAGTACTTC
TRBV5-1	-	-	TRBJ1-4	CASSLWEATNEKLFF	TGCGCCAGCAGCTTGTGGGAGGCAACTAATGAAAAACTGTTTTTT
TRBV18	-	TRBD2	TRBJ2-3	CASSPGLAGIDTQYF	TGTGCCAGCTCACCCGGACTAGCGGGGATAGATACGCAGTATTTT
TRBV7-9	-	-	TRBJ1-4	CASSPVEGVEKLFF	TGTGCCAGCAGCCCTGTGGAGGGAGTGGAAAAACTGTTTTTT
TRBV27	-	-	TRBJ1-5	CASTTGGGNQPQHF	TGTGCCAGCACCACGGGGGGGGGCAATCAGCCCCAGCATTTT
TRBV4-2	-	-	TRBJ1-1	CASSQVVGEGNTEAFF	TGTGCCAGCAGCCAAGTTGTCGGGGAAGGGAACACTGAAGCTTTCTTT
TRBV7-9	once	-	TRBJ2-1	CASSLTQVNEQFF	TGTGCCAGCAGCCTAACACAGGTAAATGAGCAGTTCTTC
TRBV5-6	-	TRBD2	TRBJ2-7	CASSSMTSGVYEQYF	TGTGCCAGCAGCTCTATGACTAGCGGGGTCTACGAGCAGTACTTC
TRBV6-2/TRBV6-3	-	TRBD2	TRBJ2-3	CASSQTGLAVDTQYF	TGTGCCAGCAGCCAGACGGGACTAGCAGTGGATACGCAGTATTTT
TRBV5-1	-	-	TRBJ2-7	CASRSGNYEQYF	TGCGCCAGCAGGTCAGGGAACTACGAGCAGTACTTC
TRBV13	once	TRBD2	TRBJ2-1	CASSPTSGGANEQFF	TGTGCCAGCAGCCCGACTAGCGGGGGGGCGAATGAGCAGTTCTTC
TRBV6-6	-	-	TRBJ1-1	CASSTQGFAEAFF	TGTGCCAGCAGTACTCAGGGGTTCGCTGAAGCTTTCTTT
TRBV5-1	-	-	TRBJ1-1	CASSSQGSPRLFTEAFF	TGCGCCAGCAGCAGTCAGGGGTCCCCTCGGTTGTTTACTGAAGCTTTCTTT
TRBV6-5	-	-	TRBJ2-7	CASILERLPREYF	TGTGCCAGCATCCTAGAACGCCTTCCGAGGGAGTACTTC
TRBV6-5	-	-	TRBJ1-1	CASSRGWDTEAFF	TGTGCCAGCAGTAGGGGTTGGGACACTGAAGCTTTCTTT
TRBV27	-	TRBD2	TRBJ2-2	CASSLSAAGGRTGELFF	TGTGCCAGCAGTTTATCGGCAGCGGGGGGGCGAACCGGGGAGCTGTTTTTT
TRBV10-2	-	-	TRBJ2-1	CATADISPEQFF	TGCGCCACCGCGGACATCTCCCCTGAGCAGTTCTTC
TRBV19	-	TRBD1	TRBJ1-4	CASSSDGTGSGGEKLFF	TGTGCCAGTAGTTCAGACGGGACAGGGTCTGGGGGTGAAAAACTGTTTTTT
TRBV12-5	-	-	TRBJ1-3	CASGHRQDSGNTIYF	TGTGCTAGTGGCCACCGACAGGACTCTGGAAACACCATATATTTT
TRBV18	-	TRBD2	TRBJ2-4	CASSSGGLAKNIQYF	TGTGCCAGCTCTTCGGGGGGTTTAGCCAAAAACATTCAGTACTTC
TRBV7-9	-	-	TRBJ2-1	CASSYQRGTLF	TGTGCCAGCAGCTACCAAAGGGGTACTCTCTTC
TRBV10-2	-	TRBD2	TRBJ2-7	CASRWASGVYEQYF	TGCGCCAGCAGGTGGGCTAGCGGGGTCTACGAGCAGTACTTC
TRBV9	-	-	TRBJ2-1	CASSEGTYRDHYNEQFF	TGTGCCAGCAGCGAGGGGACATACCGGGACCACTACAATGAGCAGTTCTTC